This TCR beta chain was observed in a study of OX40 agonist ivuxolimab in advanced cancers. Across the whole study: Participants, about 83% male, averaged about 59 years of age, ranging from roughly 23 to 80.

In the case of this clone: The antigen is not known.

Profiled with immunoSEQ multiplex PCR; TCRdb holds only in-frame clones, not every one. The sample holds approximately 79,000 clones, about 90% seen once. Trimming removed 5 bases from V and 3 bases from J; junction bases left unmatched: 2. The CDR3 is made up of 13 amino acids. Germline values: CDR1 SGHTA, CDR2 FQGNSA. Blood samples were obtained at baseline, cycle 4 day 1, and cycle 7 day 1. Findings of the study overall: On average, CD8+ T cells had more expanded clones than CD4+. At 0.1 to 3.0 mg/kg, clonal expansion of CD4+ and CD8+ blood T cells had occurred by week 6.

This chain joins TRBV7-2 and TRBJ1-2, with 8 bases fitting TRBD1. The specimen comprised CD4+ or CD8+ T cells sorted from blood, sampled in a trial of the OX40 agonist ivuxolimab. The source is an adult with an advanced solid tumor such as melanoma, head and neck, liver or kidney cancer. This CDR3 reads CASSPGQDYGYTF. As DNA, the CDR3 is TGTGCCAGCAGCCCGGGACAGGACTATGGCTACACCTTC.